Presented here are 6 T cell receptor beta chains from one specimen sequenced in a study of PD-1 blockade in classical Hodgkin lymphoma. Exposure to brentuximab vedotin varied, and each patient had relapsed following autologous stem cell transplantation. Only in-frame clones appear in the TCRdb table, and some are missing; sequencing was by immunoSEQ multiplex PCR. There are over 60,000 clones in the sample; 60% to 80% occur only once, and 9% to 10% lies in the top ten. The material was peripheral blood mononuclear cells (PBMCs), obtained before the second cycle of nivolumab. The receptors come from a human donor with classical Hodgkin lymphoma.

This clone came up a few times. The CDR3 loop is CASSTSSGISGANVLTF. CDR3 sequence (DNA): TGCGCCAGCAGCACCTCATCCGGGATCTCTGGGGCCAACGTCCTGACTTTC. The V and J genes are TRBV5-1 and TRBJ2-6; a possible D gene is TRBD2 (5 bases). CDR1 SGHRS and CDR2 YFSETQ come from the germline V gene. CDR3 length equals 17 residues. V lost 4 bases and J lost 0, with 14 bases in between.

CDR3 loop: CASSQGDLPGGQPQHF. The CDR3 DNA reads TGCGCCAGCAGCCAAGGAGACCTCCCGGGAGGGCAGCCCCAGCATTTT. This rearrangement joins TRBV4-1 to TRBJ1-5; D is undetermined. Germline V gene sequence: CDR1 MGHRA, CDR2 YSYEKL. Between the trimmed V and J ends, which lost 1 base and 7 bases, there was a span of 17 bases. The CDR3 totals 16 residues.

The chain combines TRBV9 with TRBJ2-6, with D hard to call. Per the germline V gene, CDR1 is SGDLS and CDR2 is YYNGEE. This CDR3 contains 17 residues. Trimming stripped 0 bases from V and 0 bases from J, with 10 bases between. CDR3 DNA sequence: TGTGCCAGCAGCGTAGGGGCAGGAAACTCTGGGGCCAACGTCCTGACTTTC. It is translated as CASSVGAGNSGANVLTF.

This clone was seen repeatedly, ten times or more. V gene TRBV29-1 combines with J gene TRBJ2-7, with D maybe TRBD2 (5 bases). CDR1 is SQVTM and CDR2 is ANQGSEA in the germline V gene. The CDR3 contains 16 residues. V was clipped by 6 bases and J by 1 base, with 22 bases between them. CDR3: CSVRALDGKPSYEQYF. The CDR3 DNA follows: TGCAGCGTCCGGGCGTTGGACGGGAAACCTTCCTACGAGCAGTACTTC.

This sequence joins TRBV14 and TRBJ2-1; no reliable D call. Germline CDR1 reads SGHDN; CDR2 reads FVKESK. V lost 0 bases and J 4 bases, leaving 4 bases between the germline ends. The CDR3 totals 13 residues. The CDR3 loop reads CASSQEQYNEQFF. The CDR3 nucleotides are TGTGCCAGCAGCCAAGAACAGTACAATGAGCAGTTCTTC. Full variable domain (remainder filled in from reference TRBV14 and TRBJ2-1): EAGVTQFPSHSVIEKGQTVTLRCDPISGHDNLYWYRRVMGKEIKFLLHFVKESKQDESGMPNNRFLAERTGGTYSTLKVQPAELEDSGVYFCASSQEQYNEQFFGPGTRLTVL.

CDR3 bases: TGTGCCAGCCGGGGAGTAGATACGCAGTATTTT. Translated: CASRGVDTQYF. The chain employs TRBV27 and TRBJ2-3; a possible D gene is TRBD2 (5 bases). Trimming took off 8 bases at V and 5 bases at J, with 8 bases between the two ends. Germline V gives CDR1 MNHEY, CDR2 SMNVEV (reference sequence). The CDR3 sequence is 11 residues long.